Presented here are 3 T cell receptor beta chains from one specimen sequenced in a study of T cells in women clearing cervical HPV infection. Generated by immunoSEQ multiplex PCR, the TCRdb table keeps only in-frame clones and is missing some. The repertoire table contains approximately 30,000 clones. Material: blood buffy coat. Source of these receptors: a woman aged 18 to 75 with a cervical HPV16 infection that either progressed to CIN3+ or cleared (not recorded which).

Note on this clone: Read data end 3 residues before the CDR3 end; the end is taken from the germline J gene. The chain recombines TRBV9 with TRBJ2-2, with 7 bases aligning to TRBD2. CDR1 is SGDLS and CDR2 is YYNGEE in the germline V gene. The CDR3 length is 14 residues. Incomplete CDR3 DNA: TGTGCCAGCAGCCCCAGGGAGGGGTTGGTCGAG. Translated: CASSPREGLVE. The full-length CDR3 reads as CASSPREGLVELFF.

With respect to this clone: The CDR3 goes on 3 residues after the read ends, and that part is filled in from the germline J gene. The V and J genes are TRBV7-2 and TRBJ2-4; possible D gene TRBD1, 6 bases. V dropped 4 bases and J dropped 0 bases, with 10 bases sitting between them. CDR3 length: 15 residues. The germline CDR1 and CDR2 sequences are SGHTA and FQGNSA. The DNA read from the CDR3 is TGTGCCAGCAGCTCAAAAGGGGGAGCCAAAAACATT. Amino acid sequence: CASSSKGGAKNI. The entire CDR3 is CASSSKGGAKNIQYF.

For this clone: The CDR3 is cut off 3 residues early in the read; its end comes from the germline J gene. This chain links TRBV5-3 with TRBJ1-1; D not resolved. TRBV5-3 qualifies as an ORF whose function is uncertain. V dropped 1 base and J dropped 1 base, with 8 bases sitting between them. CDR3 length: 14 amino acids. The CDR3 reads CARSLYRPNTEAFF. CDR3 DNA (partial): TGTGCCAGAAGCTTGTACAGACCGAACACTGAA.